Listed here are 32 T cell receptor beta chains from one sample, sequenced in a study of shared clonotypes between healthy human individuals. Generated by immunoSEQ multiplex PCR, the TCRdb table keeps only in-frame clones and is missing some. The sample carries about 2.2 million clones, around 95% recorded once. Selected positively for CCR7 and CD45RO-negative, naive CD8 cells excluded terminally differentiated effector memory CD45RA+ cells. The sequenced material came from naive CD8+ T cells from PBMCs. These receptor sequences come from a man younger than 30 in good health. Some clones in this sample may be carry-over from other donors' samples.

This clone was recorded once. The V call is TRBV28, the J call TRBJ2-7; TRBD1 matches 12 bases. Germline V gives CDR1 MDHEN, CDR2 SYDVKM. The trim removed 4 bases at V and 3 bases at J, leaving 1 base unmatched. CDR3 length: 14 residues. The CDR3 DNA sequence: TGTGCCAGCAGTTGGGACAGGGGGCTCTACGAGCAGTACTTC. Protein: CASSWDRGLYEQYF.

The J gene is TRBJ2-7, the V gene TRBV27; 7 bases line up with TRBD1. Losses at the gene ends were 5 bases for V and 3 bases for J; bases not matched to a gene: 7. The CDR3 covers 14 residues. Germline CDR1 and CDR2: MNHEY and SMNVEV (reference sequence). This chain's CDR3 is CASSPRDSYYEQYF. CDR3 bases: TGTGCCAGCAGTCCGAGGGACAGTTACTACGAGCAGTACTTC.

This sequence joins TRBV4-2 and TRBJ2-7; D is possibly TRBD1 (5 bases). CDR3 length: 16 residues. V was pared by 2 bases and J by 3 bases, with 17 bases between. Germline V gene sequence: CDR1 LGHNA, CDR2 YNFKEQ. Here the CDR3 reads CASSQLIRQPGYEQYF. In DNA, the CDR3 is TGTGCCAGCAGCCAACTCATCAGACAGCCGGGCTACGAGCAGTACTTC.

This CDR3 is CASSPSGLADIRITGELFF. CDR3 nucleotide sequence: TGCGCCAGCAGCCCCTCGGGGCTAGCGGACATAAGGATCACCGGGGAGCTGTTTTTT. The chain recombines TRBV5-1 with TRBJ2-2, with TRBD2 matching over 7 bases. V dropped 4 bases and J dropped 4; count of bases not matched to a gene: 19. Looked up from germline, CDR1 is SGHRS and CDR2 is YFSETQ. CDR3 length: 19 amino acids.

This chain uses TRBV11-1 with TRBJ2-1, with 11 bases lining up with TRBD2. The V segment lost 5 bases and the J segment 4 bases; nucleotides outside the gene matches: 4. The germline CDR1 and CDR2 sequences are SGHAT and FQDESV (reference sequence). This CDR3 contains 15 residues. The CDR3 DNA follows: TGTGCCAGCAGCCTCGGGACTAGCGGTTACAATGAGCAGTTCTTC. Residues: CASSLGTSGYNEQFF.

In nucleotides, the CDR3 is TGTGCCAGCAGTTTTCGAGGCAGGGCTCAGAATGAGCAGTTCTTC. It is translated as CASSFRGRAQNEQFF. The genes are TRBV28 and TRBJ2-1; D possibly corresponds to TRBD1 (5 bases). V was shortened by 3 bases and J by 7 bases, with 16 bases between the two germline ends. The CDR3 loop spans 15 amino acids. Per the germline V gene, CDR1 is MDHEN and CDR2 is SYDVKM.

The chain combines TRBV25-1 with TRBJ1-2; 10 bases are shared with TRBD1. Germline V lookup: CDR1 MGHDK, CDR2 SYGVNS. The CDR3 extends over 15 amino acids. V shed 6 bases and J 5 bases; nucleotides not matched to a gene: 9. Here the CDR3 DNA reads TGTGCCAGCAGGGAAGGACAGGGGGTTGGGTATGGCTACACCTTC. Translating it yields CASREGQGVGYGYTF.

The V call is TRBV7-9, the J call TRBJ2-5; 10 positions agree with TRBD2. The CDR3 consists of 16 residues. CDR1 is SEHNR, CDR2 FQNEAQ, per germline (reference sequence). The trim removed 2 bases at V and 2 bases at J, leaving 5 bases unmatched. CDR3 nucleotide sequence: TGTGCCAGCAGCTTATCAGTACTAGCGGGACAAGAGACCCAGTACTTC. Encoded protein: CASSLSVLAGQETQYF.

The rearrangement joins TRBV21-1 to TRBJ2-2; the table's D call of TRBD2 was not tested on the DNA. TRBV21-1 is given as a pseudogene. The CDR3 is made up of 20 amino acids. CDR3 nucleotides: TGTGCCAGCAGCAAATTCTGCGGGGGCACCGGCCACACGAACACCGGGGAGCTGTTTTTT. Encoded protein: CASSKFCGGTGHTNTGELFF.

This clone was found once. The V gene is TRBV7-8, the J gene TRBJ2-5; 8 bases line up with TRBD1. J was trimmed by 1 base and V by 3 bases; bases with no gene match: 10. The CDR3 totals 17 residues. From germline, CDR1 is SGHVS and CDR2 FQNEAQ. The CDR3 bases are TGTGCCAGCAGCTTGACACACAGACAGGGGCCCCAAGAGACCCAGTACTTC. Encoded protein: CASSLTHRQGPQETQYF.

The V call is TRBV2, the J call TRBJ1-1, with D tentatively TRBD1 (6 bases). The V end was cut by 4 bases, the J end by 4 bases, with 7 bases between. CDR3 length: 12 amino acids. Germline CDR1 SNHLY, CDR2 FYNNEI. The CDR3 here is CASSADSTEAFF. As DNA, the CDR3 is TGTGCCAGCAGTGCGGACAGCACTGAAGCTTTCTTT.

CDR3 in amino acids: CASSMWLAEYNEQFF. CDR3 DNA: TGTGCCAGTAGTATGTGGCTAGCGGAATACAATGAGCAGTTCTTC. This rearrangement joins TRBV19 to TRBJ2-1; 7 bases agree with TRBD2. Trimming took 3 bases from V and 4 from J; bases not matched to a gene: 6. The CDR3 sequence is 15 residues long. CDR1 and CDR2 (germline): LNHDA, SQIVND (reference sequence).

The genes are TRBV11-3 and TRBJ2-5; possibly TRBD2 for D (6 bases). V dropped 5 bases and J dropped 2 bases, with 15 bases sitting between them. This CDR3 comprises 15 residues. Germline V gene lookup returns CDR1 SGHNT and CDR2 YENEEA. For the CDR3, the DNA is TGTGCCAGCAGCGCGCGGACCGGGGGACAAGAGACCCAGTACTTC. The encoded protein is CASSARTGGQETQYF.

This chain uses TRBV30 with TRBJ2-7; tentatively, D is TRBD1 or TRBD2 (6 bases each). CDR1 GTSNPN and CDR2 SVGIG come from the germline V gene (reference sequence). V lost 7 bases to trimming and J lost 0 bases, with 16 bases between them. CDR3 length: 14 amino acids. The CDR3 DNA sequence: TGTGCCTCAATTAGCGGAGGGGGCTCCTACGAGCAGTACTTC. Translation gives CASISGGGSYEQYF.

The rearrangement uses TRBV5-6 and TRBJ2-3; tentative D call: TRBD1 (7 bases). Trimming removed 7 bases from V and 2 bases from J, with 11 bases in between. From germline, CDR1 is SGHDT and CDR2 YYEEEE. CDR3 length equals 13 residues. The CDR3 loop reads CASGRGVTDTQYF. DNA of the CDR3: TGTGCCAGCGGCAGGGGGGTCACAGATACGCAGTATTTT.

CDR3 DNA sequence: TGTGCCAGCAGTCTGGGAGAGGACAATGAGCAGTTCTTC. Its protein is CASSLGEDNEQFF. This chain connects TRBV28 to TRBJ2-1; tentatively, D is TRBD2 (5 bases). CDR1 and CDR2 (germline): MDHEN, SYDVKM. V was shortened by 5 bases and J by 5 bases, with 10 bases between the two germline ends. The CDR3 contains 13 residues. Filled out from reference TRBV28 and TRBJ2-1, the complete variable domain reads DVKVTQSSRYLVKRTGEKVFLECVQDMDHENMFWYRQDPGLGLRLIYFSYDVKMKEKGDIPEGYSVSREKKERFSLILESASTNQTSMYLCASSLGEDNEQFFGPGTRLTVL.

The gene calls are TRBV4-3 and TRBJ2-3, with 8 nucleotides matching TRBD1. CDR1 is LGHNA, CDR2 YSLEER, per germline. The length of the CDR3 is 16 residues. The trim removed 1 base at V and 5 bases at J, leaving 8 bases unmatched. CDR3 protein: CASSQVISRGQDTQYF. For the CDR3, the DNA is TGCGCCAGCAGCCAAGTTATTAGCAGGGGGCAAGATACGCAGTATTTT.

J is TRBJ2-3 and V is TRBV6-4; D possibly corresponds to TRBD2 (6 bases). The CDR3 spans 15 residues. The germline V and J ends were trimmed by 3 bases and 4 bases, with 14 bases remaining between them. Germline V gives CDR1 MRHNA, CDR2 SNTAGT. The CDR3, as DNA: TGTGCCAGCAGTGAGGAGGGGATAAGCCCAGATACGCAGTATTTT. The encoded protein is CASSEEGISPDTQYF.

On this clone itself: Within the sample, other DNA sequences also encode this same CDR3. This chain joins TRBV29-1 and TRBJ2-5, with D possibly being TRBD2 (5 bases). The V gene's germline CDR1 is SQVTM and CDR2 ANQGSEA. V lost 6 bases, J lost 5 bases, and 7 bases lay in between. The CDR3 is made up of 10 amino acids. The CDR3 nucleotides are TGCAGCGTGAGAGGGGAGACCCAGTACTTC. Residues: CSVRGETQYF.

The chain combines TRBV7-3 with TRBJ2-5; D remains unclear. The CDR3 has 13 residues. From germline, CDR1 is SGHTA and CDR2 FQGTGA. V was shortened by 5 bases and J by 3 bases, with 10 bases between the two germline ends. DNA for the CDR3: TGTGCCAGCAGCCCCAGAGATAAAGAGACCCAGTACTTC. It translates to CASSPRDKETQYF.

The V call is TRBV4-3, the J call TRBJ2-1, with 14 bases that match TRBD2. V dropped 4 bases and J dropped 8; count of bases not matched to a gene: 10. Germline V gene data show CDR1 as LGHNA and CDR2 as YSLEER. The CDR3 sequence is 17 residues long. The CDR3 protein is CASSPGTGLAGGDEQFF. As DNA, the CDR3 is TGCGCCAGCAGCCCTGGGACAGGACTAGCGGGAGGCGATGAGCAGTTCTTC.

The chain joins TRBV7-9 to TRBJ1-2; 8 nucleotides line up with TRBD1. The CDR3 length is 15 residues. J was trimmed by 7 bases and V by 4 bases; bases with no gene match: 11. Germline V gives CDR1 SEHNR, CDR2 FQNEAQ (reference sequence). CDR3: CASSSQGAPHIGYTF. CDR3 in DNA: TGTGCCAGCAGCTCCCAGGGGGCTCCGCATATTGGCTACACCTTC.

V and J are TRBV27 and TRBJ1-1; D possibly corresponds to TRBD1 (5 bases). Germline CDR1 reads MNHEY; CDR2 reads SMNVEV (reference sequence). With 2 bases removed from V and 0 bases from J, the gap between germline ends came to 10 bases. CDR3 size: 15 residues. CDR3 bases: TGTGCCAGCAGTTTACTGGGACCTTTGAACACTGAAGCTTTCTTT. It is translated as CASSLLGPLNTEAFF.

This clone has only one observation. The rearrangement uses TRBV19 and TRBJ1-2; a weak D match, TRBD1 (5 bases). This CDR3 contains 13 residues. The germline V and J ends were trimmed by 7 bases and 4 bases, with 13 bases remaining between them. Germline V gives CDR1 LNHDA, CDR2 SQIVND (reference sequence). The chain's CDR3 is CASKVRDSYGYTF. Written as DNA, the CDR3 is TGTGCCAGTAAGGTCAGGGATTCCTATGGCTACACCTTC.

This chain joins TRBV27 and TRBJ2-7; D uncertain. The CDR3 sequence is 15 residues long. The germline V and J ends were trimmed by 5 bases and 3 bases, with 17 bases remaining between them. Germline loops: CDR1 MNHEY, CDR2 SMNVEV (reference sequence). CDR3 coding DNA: TGTGCCAGCAGTCCAATTCCTCGAATGGGCTACGAGCAGTACTTC. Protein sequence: CASSPIPRMGYEQYF.

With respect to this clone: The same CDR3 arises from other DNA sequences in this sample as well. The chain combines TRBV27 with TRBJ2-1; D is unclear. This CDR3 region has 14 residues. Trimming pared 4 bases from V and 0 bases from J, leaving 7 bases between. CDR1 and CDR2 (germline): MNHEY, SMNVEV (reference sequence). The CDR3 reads CASSSSSSYNEQFF. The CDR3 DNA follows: TGTGCCAGCAGTTCCTCGAGCTCCTACAATGAGCAGTTCTTC.

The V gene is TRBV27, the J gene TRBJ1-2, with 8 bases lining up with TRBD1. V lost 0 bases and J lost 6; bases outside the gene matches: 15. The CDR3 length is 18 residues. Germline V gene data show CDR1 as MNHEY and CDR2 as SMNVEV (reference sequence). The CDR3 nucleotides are TGTGCCAGCAGTTTATCTCTACTGACAGGGGCCGCTTTTGATGGCTACACCTTC. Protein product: CASSLSLLTGAAFDGYTF.

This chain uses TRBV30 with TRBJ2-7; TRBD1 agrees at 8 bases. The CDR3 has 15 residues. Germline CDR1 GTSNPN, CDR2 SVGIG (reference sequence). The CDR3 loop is CAWQGAGGRSYEQYF. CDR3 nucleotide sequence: TGTGCTTGGCAGGGGGCAGGGGGACGCTCCTACGAGCAGTACTTC.

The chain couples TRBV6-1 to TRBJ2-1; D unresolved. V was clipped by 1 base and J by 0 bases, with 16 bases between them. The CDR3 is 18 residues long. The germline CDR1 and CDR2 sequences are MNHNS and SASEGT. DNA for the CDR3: TGTGCCAGCAGTGAAGTTAAGCTTAGCTATAGCTCCTACAATGAGCAGTTCTTC. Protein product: CASSEVKLSYSSYNEQFF.

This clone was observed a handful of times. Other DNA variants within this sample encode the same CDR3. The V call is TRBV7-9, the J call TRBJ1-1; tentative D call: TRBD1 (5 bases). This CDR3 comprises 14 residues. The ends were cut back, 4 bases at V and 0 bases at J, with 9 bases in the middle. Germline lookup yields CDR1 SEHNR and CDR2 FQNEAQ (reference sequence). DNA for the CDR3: TGTGCCAGCAGCTCTCGACAGATGAACACTGAAGCTTTCTTT. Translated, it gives CASSSRQMNTEAFF.

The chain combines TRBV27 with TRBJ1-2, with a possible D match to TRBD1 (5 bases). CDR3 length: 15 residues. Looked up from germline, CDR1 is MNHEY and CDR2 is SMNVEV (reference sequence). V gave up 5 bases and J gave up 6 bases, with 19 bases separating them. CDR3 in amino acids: CASSPIGGAADGYTF. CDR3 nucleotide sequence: TGTGCCAGCAGTCCTATCGGCGGGGCGGCCGATGGCTACACCTTC.

CDR3 DNA: TGTGCCAGCAGTTTAACCTACAGGGGCTCCACAGATACGCAGTATTTT. The encoded protein is CASSLTYRGSTDTQYF. V gene TRBV28 combines with J gene TRBJ2-3, with 7 bases identical to TRBD1. V trimming: 2 bases; J trimming: 2 bases; junction bases outside the gene matches: 7. CDR1 MDHEN and CDR2 SYDVKM come from the germline V gene. The CDR3 is made up of 16 amino acids.